This T cell receptor beta chain originates from a study of cytomegalovirus exposure and HLA in healthy donors. Note on this clone: Its antigen remains unidentified.

Primers included in the PCR were 60 Vbeta and 13 Jbeta primers. Measured with immunoSEQ multiplex PCR; TCRdb has only the in-frame clones, and not every one. With roughly 78,000 clones in the sample, the ten largest clones hold under 0.9%. Study conclusions and caveats: Association with HLA alleles at 0.05 false discovery rate was found for around 17,000 TCR beta sequences in a later analysis. A cluster of highly shared sequence variants was likely a sequencing artifact. For presence/absence analyses, sequencing depth was assumed to be roughly uniform across donors. A later look showed TCR association rates differing by HLA locus, highest for DRB1 and lowest for HLA-C.

The sequencing sample was made of PBMCs. The TCR was taken from a boy aged 10-17 years in good health and CMV-seronegative.

In DNA form, the CDR3 reads TGTGCCAGCAGCCCTGGGGCTCGGGTCACTGAAGCTTTCTTT. Amino acids: CASSPGARVTEAFF. The rearrangement links TRBV11-2 to TRBJ1-1; possibly TRBD1 for D (5 bases). Per germline, CDR1 SGHAT and CDR2 FQNNGV. Trimming cost V 5 bases and J 4 bases, with 14 bases left between them. The CDR3 contains 14 residues.